The entry below gives a single TCR beta chain sequence along with its context. About 9.9 milliliters of peripheral blood were drawn from each donor. This sample is part of a study of type 1 and type 2 diabetes patients. PCR was run on genomic DNA. The TCR beta CDR3 region was amplified using 30 forward and 13 reverse primers. TCRdb called the multiplex PCR reads again in MiXCR, with one record for every CDR3 protein. Here the sample spans some 250,000 distinct CDR3 sequences, over 45% being singletons. CDR1 LNHDA and CDR2 SQIVND come from the germline V gene (reference sequence). V lost 5 bases to trimming and J lost 1 base; unmatched junction nucleotides: 9. This CDR3 has 16 residues.

The chain couples TRBV19 to TRBJ1-1; 8 nucleotides line up with TRBD1. The receptor comes from a man in his late teens or twenties with type 2 diabetes. The source material was peripheral blood mononuclear cells (PBMCs). CDR3 in amino acids: CASSPLSGTGNTEAFF. Written as DNA, the CDR3 is TGTGCCAGTAGTCCATTATCCGGGACAGGGAACACTGAAGCTTTCTTT.